This TCR beta chain is drawn from a study of blood T cell repertoires in COVID-19. Produced via immunoSEQ multiplex PCR; TCRdb's table is partial and in-frame only. The sample contains 140,000 to 150,000 clones, approximately 80% of which appear only once. Per germline, CDR1 LNHDA and CDR2 SQIVND (reference sequence). Unmatched junction bases numbered 6, after V lost 2 bases and J lost 6 bases. The CDR3 extends over 14 amino acids. The chain couples TRBV19 to TRBJ2-7; 8 bases match TRBD2. The clonotype originates from a man aged 60-69 years with active or convalescent COVID-19. The sample consisted of peripheral blood. The CDR3 sequence is CASSIKAGATEQYV. CDR3 coding DNA: TGTGCCAGTAGTATAAAAGCGGGAGCGACCGAGCAGTACGTC.